This T cell receptor beta chain was identified in a study of shared T cell receptors in the human thymus. CDR1 is MNHNY and CDR2 is SVGAGI in the germline V gene (reference sequence). V lost 7 bases, J lost 5 bases, and 14 bases lay in between. The length of the CDR3 is 13 residues. Some clones are missing from TCRdb's copy, which holds only in-frame ones; the method was immunoSEQ multiplex PCR. The sample lists over 350,000 clones, around 93% occurring once. The sequenced material came from thymocytes. The chain couples TRBV6-6 to TRBJ1-1; D unresolved. This sequence was found in a human donor. CDR3 in amino acids: CASKPRGGTEAFF. The CDR3 nucleotides are TGTGCCAGCAAACCCCGGGGAGGGACTGAAGCTTTCTTT.